What follows is one T cell receptor (beta chain) and its context. Antigen: not known. This sample was included in a study of T-cell reconstitution after alpha-beta-depleted transplantation in children. This sample's TCRbeta library carried unique molecular identifier barcodes. Each CDR3 protein is one row after TCRdb ran MiXCR on the PCR reads. The table lists about 980,000 distinct CDR3 sequences, about 29% of them singletons, with about 28% in the top ten. Findings of the study overall: Diversity of TCRbeta at day 60 was high in some patients, arising from surviving recipient T cells and thymic progenitors. T-cell counts and diversity at one year post-transplant came mainly from newly produced T cells. After transplant, at about two months, alpha-beta T cells were reportedly derived from several hundred expanded graft clones.

CDR1 is MNHNS, CDR2 SASEGT, per germline. With 4 bases removed from V and 5 bases from J, the gap between germline ends came to 14 bases. The CDR3 runs 15 residues. This receptor was taken from a boy younger than two who had a stem cell transplant for SCID, so the T cells may come from the graft donor. The sequenced sample was PBMCs, mostly from graft donor cells, obtained 360 days after TCRalphabeta/CD19-depleted stem cell transplant. The V gene is TRBV6-1, the J gene TRBJ1-4; D possibly corresponds to TRBD1 (5 bases). CDR3 sequence reads: CASSAAGTPNEKLFF. Here the CDR3 DNA reads TGTGCCAGCAGTGCCGCCGGGACCCCGAATGAAAAACTGTTTTTT.